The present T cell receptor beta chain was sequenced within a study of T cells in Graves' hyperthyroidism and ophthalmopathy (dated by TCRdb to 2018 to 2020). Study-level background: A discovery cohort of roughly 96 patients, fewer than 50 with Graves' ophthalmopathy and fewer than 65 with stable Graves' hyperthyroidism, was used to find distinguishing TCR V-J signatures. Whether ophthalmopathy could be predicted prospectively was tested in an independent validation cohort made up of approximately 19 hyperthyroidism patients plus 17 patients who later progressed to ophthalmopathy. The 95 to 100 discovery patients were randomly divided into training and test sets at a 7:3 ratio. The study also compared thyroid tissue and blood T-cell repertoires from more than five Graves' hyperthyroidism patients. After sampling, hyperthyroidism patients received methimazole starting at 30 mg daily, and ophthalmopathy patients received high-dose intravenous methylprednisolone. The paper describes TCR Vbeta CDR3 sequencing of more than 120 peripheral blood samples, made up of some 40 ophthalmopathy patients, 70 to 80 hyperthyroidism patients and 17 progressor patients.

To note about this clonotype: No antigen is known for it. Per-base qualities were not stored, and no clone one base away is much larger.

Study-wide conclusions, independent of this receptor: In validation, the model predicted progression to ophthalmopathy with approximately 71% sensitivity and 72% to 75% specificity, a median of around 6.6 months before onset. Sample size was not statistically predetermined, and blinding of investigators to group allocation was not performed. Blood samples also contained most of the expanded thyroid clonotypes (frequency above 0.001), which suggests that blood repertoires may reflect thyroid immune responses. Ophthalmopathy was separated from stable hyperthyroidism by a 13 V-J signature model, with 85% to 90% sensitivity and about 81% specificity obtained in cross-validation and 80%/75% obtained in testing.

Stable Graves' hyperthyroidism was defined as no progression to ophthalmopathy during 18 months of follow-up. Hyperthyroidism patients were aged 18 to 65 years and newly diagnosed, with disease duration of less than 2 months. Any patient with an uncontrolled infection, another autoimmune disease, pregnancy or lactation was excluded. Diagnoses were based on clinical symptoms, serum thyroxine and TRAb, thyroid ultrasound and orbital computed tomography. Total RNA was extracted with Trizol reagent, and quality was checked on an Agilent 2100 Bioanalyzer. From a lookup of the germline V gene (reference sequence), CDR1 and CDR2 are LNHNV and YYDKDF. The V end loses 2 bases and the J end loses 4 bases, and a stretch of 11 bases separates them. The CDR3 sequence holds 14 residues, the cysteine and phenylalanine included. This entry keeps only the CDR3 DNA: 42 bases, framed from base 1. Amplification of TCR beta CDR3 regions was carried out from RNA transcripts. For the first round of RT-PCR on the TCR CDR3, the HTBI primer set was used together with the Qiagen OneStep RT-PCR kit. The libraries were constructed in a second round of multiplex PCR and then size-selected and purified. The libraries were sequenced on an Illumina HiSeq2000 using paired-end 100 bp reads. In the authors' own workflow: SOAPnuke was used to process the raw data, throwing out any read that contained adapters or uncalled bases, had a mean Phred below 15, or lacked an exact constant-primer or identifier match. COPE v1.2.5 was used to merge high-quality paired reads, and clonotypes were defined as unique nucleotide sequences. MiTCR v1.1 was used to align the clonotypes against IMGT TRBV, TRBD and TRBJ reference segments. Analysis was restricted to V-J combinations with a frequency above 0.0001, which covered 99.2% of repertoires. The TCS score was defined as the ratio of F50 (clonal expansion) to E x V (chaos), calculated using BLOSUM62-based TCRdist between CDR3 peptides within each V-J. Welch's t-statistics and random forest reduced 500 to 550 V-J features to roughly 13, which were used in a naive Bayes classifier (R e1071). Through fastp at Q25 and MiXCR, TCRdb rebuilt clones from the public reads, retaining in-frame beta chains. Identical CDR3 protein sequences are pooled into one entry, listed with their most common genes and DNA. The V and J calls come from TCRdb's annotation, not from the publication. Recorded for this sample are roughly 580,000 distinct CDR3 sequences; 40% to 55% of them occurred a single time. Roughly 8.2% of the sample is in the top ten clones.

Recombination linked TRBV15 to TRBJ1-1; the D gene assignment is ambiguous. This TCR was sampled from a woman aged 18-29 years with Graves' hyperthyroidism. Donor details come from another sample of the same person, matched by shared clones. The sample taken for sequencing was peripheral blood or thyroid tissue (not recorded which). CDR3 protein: CATSRSLGSTEAFF. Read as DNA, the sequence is TGTGCCACCAGCAGATCCTTGGGGTCCACTGAAGCTTTCTTT. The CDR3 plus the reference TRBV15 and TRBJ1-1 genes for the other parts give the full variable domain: DAMVIQNPRYQVTQFGKPVTLSCSQTLNHNVMYWYQQKSSQAPKLLFHYYDKDFNNEADTPDNFQSRRPNTSFCFLDIRSPGLGDTAMYLCATSRSLGSTEAFFGQGTRLTVV.